This TCR beta chain emerged from a study of T cell clonotyping in hematopoietic cell transplantation. The study's findings and limits: Recipient TCR diversity dropped after transplant; expanded clonotypes rose from day 30 to 180.

The time point: recipient sample about 28 days before transplant, after cytoreduction. Repertoires were generated with immunoSEQ multiplex PCR, while TCRdb's copy carries only in-frame clones and drops some. The top ten hold around 6.5% of the sample, which has some 30,000 clones, over 60% seen once. The CDR3 spans 14 residues. In its sample, this clone ranks as medium-sized (0.01 to 0.1%). Its cognate antigen is unknown. The TCR sequence derives from a woman between 25 and 40 years old with chronic myeloid leukemia. Some clones in this sample may be carry-over from other donors' samples. The input for sequencing was peripheral blood mononuclear cells, taken before stem cell transplant. The chain is built from TRBV21-1 and TRBJ2-5; the table calls TRBD1, which could not be checked here. TRBV21-1 is a pseudogene. The CDR3 region has the DNA TGTGCCAGCAGCAAAACAGGGCATAGAGAGACCCAGTACTTC. The encoded protein is CASSKTGHRETQYF.